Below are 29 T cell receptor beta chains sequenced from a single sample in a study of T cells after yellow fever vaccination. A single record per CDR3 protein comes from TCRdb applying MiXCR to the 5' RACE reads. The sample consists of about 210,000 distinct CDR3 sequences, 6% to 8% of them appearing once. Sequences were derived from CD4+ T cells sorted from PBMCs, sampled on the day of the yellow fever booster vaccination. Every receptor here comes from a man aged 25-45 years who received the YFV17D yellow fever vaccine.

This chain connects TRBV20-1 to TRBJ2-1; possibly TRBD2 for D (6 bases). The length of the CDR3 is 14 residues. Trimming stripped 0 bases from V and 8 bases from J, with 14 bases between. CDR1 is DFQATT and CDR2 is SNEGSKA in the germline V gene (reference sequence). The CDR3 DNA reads TGCAGTGCTAGAGATAGTTGGACTATCGATGAGCAGTTCTTC. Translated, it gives CSARDSWTIDEQFF.

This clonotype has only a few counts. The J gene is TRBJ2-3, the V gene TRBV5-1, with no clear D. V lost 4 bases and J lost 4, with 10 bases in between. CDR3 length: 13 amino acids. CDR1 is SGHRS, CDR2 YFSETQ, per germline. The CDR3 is CASSMDGSDTQYF. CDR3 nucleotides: TGCGCCAGCAGCATGGACGGTTCAGATACGCAGTATTTT.

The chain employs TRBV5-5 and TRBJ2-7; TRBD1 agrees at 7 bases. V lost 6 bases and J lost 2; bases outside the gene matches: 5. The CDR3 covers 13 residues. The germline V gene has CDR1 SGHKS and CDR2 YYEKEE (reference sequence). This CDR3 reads CASTRQGTYEQYF. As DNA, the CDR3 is TGTGCCAGCACCCGACAGGGAACCTACGAGCAGTACTTC.

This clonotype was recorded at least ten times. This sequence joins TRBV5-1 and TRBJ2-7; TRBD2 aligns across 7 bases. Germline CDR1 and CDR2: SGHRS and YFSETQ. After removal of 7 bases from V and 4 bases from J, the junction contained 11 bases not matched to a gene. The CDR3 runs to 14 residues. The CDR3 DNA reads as TGCGCCAGCTCCCCAACGGGGGGTATGTACGAGCAGTACTTC. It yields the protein CASSPTGGMYEQYF.

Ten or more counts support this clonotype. CDR3: CASSLTEGQLYF. CDR3 in DNA: TGTGCCAGCAGCCTAACGGAGGGACAGTTGTACTTC. The gene calls are TRBV12-3 or TRBV12-4 and TRBJ2-7; D possibly corresponds to TRBD1 (7 bases). The CDR3 loop spans 12 amino acids. The V end lost 6 bases, the J end lost 12 bases, and 18 bases lay between the germline ends.

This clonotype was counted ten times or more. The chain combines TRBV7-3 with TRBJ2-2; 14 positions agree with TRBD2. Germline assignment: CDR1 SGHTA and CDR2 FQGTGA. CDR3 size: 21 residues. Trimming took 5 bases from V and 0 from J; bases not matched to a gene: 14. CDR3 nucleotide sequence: TGTGCCAGCAGCACCGGAGTCCCGGGGACTAGCGGGAGTCCGAACACCGGGGAGCTGTTTTTT. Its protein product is CASSTGVPGTSGSPNTGELFF.

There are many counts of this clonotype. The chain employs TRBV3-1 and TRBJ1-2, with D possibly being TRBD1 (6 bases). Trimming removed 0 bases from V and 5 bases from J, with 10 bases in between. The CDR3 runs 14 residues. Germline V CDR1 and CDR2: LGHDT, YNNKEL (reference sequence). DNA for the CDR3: TGTGCCAGCAGCCAAGAAGCAGGGGTATATGGCTACACCTTC. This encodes CASSQEAGVYGYTF.

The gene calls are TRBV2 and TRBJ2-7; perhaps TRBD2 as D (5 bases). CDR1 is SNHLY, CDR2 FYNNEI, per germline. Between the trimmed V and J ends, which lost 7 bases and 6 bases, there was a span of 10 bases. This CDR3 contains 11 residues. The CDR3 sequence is CASTPRAEQYF. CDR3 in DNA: TGTGCCAGCACCCCGAGGGCCGAGCAGTACTTC.

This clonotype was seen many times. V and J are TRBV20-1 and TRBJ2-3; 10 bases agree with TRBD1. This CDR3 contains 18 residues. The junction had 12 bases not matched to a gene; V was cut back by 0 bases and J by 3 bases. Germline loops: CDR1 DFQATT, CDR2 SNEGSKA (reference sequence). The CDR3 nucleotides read TGCAGTGCTAGAGATGGGGCTCCCCCGGGACAGGGGACAGATACGCAGTATTTT. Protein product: CSARDGAPPGQGTDTQYF.

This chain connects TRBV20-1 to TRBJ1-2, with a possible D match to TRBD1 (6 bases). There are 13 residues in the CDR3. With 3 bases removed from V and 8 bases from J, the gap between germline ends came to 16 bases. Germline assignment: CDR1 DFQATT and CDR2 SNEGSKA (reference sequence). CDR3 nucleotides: TGCAGTGCTAGTACGGGGGCTTCTCGCGGCTACACCTTC. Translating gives CSASTGASRGYTF.

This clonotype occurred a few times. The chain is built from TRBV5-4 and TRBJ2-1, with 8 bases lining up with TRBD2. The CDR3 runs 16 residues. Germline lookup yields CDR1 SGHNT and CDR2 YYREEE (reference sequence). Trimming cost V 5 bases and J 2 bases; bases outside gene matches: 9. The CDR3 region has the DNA TGTGCCAGCAGTCTAAGTAGCGGGACCGCCTACAATGAGCAGTTCTTC. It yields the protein CASSLSSGTAYNEQFF.

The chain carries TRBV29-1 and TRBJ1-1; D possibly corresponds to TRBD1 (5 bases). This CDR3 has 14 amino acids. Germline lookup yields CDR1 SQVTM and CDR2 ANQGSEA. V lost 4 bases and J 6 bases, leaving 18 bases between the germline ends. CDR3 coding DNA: TGCAGCGTTGTCCCGGGACGCCGAGGGGCTGAAGCTTTCTTT. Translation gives CSVVPGRRGAEAFF.

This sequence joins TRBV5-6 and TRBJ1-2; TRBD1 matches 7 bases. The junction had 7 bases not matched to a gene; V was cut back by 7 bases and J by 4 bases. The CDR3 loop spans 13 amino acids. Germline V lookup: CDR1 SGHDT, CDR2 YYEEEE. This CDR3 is CASVDRQVYGYTF. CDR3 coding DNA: TGTGCCAGCGTGGACAGGCAGGTCTATGGCTACACCTTC.

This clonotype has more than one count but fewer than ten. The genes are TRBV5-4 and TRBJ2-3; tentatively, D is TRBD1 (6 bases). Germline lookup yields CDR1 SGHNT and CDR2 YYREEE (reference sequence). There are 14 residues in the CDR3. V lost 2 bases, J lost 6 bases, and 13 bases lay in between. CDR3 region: CASSFLSRGDTQYF. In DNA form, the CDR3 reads TGTGCCAGCAGCTTCCTATCGAGGGGGGATACGCAGTATTTT.

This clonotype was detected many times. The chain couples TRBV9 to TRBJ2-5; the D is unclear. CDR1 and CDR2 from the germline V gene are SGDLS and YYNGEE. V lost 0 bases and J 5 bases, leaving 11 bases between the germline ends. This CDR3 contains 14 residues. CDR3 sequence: CASSVAVVGETQYF. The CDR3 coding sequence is TGTGCCAGCAGCGTAGCGGTAGTGGGGGAGACCCAGTACTTC.

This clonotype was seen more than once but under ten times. CDR3 DNA sequence: TGCGCCAGCAGCACTGGACTAGCGGTTAGCACAGATACGCAGTATTTT. Residues: CASSTGLAVSTDTQYF. This chain links TRBV5-1 with TRBJ2-3; 10 bases are shared with TRBD2. Germline CDR1 is SGHRS and CDR2 is YFSETQ. CDR3 length equals 16 residues. V lost 4 bases and J lost 0; bases outside the gene matches: 5.

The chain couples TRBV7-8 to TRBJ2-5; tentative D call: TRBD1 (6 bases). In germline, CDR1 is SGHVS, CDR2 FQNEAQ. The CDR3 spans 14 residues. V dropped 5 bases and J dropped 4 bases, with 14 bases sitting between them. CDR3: CASSHSAGVETQYF. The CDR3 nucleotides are TGTGCCAGCAGCCACAGCGCAGGGGTAGAGACCCAGTACTTC.

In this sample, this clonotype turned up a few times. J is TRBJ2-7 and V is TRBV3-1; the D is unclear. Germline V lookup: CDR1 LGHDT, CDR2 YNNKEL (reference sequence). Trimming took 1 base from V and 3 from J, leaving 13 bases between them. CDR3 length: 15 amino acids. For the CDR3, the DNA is TGTGCCAGCAGCCAAGCTCACGGCACAAACTACGAGCAGTACTTC. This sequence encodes CASSQAHGTNYEQYF.

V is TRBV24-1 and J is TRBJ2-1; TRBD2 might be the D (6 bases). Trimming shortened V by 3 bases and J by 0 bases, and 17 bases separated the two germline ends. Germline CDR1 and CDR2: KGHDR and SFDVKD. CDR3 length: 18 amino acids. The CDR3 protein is CATSDPGGGTNSYNEQFF. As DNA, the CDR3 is TGTGCCACCAGTGATCCCGGGGGAGGCACAAACTCCTACAATGAGCAGTTCTTC.

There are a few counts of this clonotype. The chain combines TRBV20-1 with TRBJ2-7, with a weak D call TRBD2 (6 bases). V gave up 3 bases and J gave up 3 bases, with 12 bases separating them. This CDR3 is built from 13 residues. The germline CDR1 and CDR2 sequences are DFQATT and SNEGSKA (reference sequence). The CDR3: CSASASANYEQYF. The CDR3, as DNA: TGCAGTGCTAGCGCTAGCGCCAACTACGAGCAGTACTTC.

Written as DNA, the CDR3 is TGTGCCAGCTCCCAATCCCGTACTAGCATCGAGCAGTACTTC. It yields the protein CASSQSRTSIEQYF. V is TRBV18 and J is TRBJ2-7, with a tentative D call TRBD2 (6 bases). Germline CDR1 and CDR2: KGHSH and LQKENI. V lost 6 bases and J 6 bases, leaving 18 bases between the germline ends. The CDR3 has 14 amino acids.

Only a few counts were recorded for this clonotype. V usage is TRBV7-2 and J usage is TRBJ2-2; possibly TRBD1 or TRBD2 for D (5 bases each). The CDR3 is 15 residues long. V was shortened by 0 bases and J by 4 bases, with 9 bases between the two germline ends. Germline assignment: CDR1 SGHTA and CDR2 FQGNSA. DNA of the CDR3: TGTGCCAGCAGCTTAGCTTCCGGGACCACCGGGGAGCTGTTTTTT. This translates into CASSLASGTTGELFF. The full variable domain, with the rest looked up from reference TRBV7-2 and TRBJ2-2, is GAGVSQSPSNKVTEKGKDVELRCDPISGHTALYWYRQSLGQGLEFLIYFQGNSAPDKSGLPSDRFSAERTGGSVSTLTIQRTQQEDSAVYLCASSLASGTTGELFFGEGSRLTVL.

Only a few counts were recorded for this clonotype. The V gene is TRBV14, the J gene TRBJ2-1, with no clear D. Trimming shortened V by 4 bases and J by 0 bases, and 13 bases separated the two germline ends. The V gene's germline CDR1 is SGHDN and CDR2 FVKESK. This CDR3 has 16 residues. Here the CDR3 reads CASSLYQASSYNEQFF. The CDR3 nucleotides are TGTGCCAGCAGCCTCTACCAAGCGAGCTCCTACAATGAGCAGTTCTTC.

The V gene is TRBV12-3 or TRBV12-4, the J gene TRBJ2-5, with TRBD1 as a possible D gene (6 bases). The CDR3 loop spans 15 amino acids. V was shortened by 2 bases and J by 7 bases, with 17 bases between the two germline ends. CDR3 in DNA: TGTGCCAGCAGTTTAAGGGGGATTAACTCAGGGACCCAGTACTTC. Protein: CASSLRGINSGTQYF.

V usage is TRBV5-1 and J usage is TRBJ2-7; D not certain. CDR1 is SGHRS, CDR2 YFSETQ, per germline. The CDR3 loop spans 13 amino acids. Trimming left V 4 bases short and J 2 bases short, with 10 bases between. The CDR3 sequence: CASSLRGPYEQYF. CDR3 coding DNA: TGCGCCAGCAGCCTCCGCGGACCCTACGAGCAGTACTTC.

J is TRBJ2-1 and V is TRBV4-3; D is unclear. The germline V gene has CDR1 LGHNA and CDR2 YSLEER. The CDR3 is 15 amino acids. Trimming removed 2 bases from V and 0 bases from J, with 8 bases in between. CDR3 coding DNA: TGCGCCAGCAGCCAAATGCAGGCCTCCTACAATGAGCAGTTCTTC. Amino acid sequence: CASSQMQASYNEQFF.

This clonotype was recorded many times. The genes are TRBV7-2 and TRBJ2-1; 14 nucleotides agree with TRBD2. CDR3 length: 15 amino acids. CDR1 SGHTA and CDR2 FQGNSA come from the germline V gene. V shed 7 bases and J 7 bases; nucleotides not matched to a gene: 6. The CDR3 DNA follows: TGTGCCAGCAAGCTAGGGACTAGCGGGAGTAATGAGCAGTTCTTC. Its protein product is CASKLGTSGSNEQFF.

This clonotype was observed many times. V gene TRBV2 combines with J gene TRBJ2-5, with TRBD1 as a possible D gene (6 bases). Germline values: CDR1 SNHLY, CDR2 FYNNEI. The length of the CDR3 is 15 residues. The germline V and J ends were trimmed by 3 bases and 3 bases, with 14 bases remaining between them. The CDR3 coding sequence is TGTGCCAGCAGTGACAGGGGAGTTGGGAAAGAGACCCAGTACTTC. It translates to CASSDRGVGKETQYF.

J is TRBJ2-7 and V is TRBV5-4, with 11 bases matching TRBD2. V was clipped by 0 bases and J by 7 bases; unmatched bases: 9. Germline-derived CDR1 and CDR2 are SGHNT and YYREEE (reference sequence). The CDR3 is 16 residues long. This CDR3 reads CASSLEVAGGPKEQYF. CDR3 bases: TGTGCCAGCAGCTTGGAGGTAGCGGGAGGGCCTAAAGAGCAGTACTTC.